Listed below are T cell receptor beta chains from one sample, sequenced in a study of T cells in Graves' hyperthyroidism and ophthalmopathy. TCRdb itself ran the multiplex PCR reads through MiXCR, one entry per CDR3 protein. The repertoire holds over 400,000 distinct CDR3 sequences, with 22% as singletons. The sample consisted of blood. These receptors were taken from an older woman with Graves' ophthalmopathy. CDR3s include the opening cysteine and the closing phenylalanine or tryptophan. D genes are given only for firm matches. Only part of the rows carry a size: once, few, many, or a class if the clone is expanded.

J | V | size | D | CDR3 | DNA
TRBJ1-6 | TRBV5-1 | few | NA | CASSSGVGNSPLHF | TGCGCCAGCAGCTCGGGGGTGGGGAATTCACCCCTCCACTTT
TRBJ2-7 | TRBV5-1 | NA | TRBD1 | CASSSRDRDPSGQYF | TGCGCCAGCAGCAGCCGGGACAGGGATCCTAGTGGGCAGTACTTC
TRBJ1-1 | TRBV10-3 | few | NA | CAISGAGDTEAFF | TGTGCCATCAGTGGGGCAGGGGACACTGAAGCTTTCTTT
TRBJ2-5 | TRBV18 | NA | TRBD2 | CASSPPNGRAYYF | TGTGCCAGCTCACCACCGAACGGGAGGGCCTATTACTTC
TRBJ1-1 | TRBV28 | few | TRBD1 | CASRHRGDNTEAFF | TGTGCCAGCAGGCACAGGGGAGATAACACTGAAGCTTTCTTT
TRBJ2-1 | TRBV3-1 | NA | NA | CASSRPGAHIYNEQFF | TGTGCCAGCAGTCGCCCGGGAGCCCATATCTACAATGAGCAGTTCTTC
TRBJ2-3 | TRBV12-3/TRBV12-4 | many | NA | CASIPLGGGDTDTQYF | TGTGCCAGCATCCCTTTAGGGGGAGGGGACACAGATACGCAGTATTTT
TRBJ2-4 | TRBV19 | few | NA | CASSGRGAQRGGLAKNIQYF | TGTGCCAGTAGTGGCCGGGGGGCCCAGAGGGGGGGATTAGCCAAAAACATTCAGTACTTC
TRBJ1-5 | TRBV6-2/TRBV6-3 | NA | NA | CASSSPGNNQPQHF | TGTGCCAGCAGTTCCCCGGGCAACAATCAGCCCCAGCATTTT
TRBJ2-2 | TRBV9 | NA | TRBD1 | CASDRDREYISGGELFF | TGTGCCAGTGACCGGGACAGGGAATATATCTCTGGCGGGGAGCTGTTTTTT
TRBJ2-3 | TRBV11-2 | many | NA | CASSLDGKGGDTQYF | TGTGCCAGCAGCTTAGATGGAAAGGGGGGAGATACGCAGTATTTT
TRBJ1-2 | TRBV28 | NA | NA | CSSSLSSMTETNYGYTF | TGTTCCAGCAGTTTATCCTCGATGACAGAAACTAACTATGGCTACACCTTC
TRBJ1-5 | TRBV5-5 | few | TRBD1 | CASSLEGAGWQPQHF | TGTGCCAGCAGCTTGGAGGGGGCGGGGTGGCAGCCCCAGCATTTT
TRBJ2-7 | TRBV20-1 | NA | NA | CSAIRFSSPYEQYF | TGCAGTGCCATCCGGTTCAGCAGCCCCTACGAGCAGTACTTC
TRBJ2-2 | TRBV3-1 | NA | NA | CASGWATGELFF | TGTGCCAGCGGGTGGGCGACCGGGGAGCTGTTTTTT
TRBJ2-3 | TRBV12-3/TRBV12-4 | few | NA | CASSLAGARGTDTQYF | TGTGCCAGCAGTTTAGCAGGGGCGCGGGGCACAGATACGCAGTATTTT
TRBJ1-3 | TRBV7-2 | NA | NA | CASSFSQMSSGNTIYF | TGTGCCAGCAGCTTTAGTCAGATGAGCTCTGGAAACACCATATATTTT
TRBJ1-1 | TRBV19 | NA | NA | CASTLSRTEAFF | TGTGCCAGTACCCTATCCCGGACTGAAGCTTTCTTT
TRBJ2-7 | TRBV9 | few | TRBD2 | CASSVGTSGTRYEQYF | TGTGCCAGCAGCGTAGGGACTAGCGGGACCAGATACGAGCAGTACTTC
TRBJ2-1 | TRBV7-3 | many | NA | CASSRGGQVNEQFF | TGTGCCAGCAGCCGCGGGGGACAAGTAAATGAGCAGTTCTTC
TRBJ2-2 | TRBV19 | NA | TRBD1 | CASSRDRGFTGELFF | TGTGCCAGTAGTCGGGACAGGGGATTCACCGGGGAGCTGTTTTTT
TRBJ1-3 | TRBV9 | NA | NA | CASSVALSGSGNTIYF | TGTGCCAGCAGCGTAGCTTTATCGGGGTCTGGAAACACCATATATTTT